The text below deals with one T cell receptor (beta chain). The data were obtained in a study of blood T cell repertoires in COVID-19. Sequencing was performed with immunoSEQ multiplex PCR; in TCRdb, only in-frame clones are kept and a portion is missing. The data hold fewer than 250,000 clones, with 70% to 90% observed a single time. The CDR3 covers 16 residues. Unmatched junction bases numbered 10, after V lost 4 bases and J lost 2 bases. CDR1 and CDR2 from the germline V gene are SGHNT and YYREEE (reference sequence). This receptor was taken from a human donor in a cohort sampled during active COVID-19. Input material: peripheral blood. This rearrangement joins TRBV5-4 to TRBJ2-7, with 9 bases that match TRBD2. CDR3 amino acids: CASSPDSTSGPYEQYF. The CDR3 coding sequence is TGTGCCAGCAGCCCGGATTCGACTAGCGGACCCTACGAGCAGTACTTC.